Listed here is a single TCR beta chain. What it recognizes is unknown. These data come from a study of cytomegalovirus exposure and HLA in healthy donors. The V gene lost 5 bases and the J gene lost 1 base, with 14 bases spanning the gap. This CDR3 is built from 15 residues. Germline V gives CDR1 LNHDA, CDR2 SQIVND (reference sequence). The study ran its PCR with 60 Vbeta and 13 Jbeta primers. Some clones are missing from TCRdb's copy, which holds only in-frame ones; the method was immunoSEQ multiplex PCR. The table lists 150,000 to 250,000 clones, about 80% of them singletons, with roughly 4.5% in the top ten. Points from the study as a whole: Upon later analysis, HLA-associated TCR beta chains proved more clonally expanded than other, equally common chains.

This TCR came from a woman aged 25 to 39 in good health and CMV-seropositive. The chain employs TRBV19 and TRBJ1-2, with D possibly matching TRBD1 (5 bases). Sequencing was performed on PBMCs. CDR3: CASSVVAGRNYGYTF. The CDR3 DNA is TGTGCCAGTAGTGTGGTGGCGGGACGTAACTATGGCTACACCTTC.